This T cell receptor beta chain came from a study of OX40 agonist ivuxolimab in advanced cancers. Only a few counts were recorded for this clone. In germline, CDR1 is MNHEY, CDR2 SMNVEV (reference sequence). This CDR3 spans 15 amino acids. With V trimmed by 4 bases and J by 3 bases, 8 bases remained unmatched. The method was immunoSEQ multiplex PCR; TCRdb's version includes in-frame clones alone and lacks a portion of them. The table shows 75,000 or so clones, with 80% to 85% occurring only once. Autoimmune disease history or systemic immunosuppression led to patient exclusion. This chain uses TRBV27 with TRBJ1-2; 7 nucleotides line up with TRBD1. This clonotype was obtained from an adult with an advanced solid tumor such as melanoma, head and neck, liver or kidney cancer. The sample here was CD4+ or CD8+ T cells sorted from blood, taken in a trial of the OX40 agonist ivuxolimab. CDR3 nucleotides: TGTGCCAGCAGTTATGGAGGGGGCGTGTACTATGGCTACACCTTC. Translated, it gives CASSYGGGVYYGYTF.